This TCR beta chain was documented in a study of CD8+ T cells in alopecia areata. CDR3 size: 13 residues. Germline V gene data show CDR1 as GTSNPN and CDR2 as SVGIG (reference sequence). Trimming removed 1 base from V and 5 bases from J, with 12 bases in between. This clone occurred once. Extracted from the samples, RNA was reverse transcribed into cDNA to serve as the sequencing template. Clones were sequenced by immunoSEQ multiplex PCR, and TCRdb holds only the in-frame ones, with some missing. The sample gives about 190,000 clones, 50% to 60% of which show up once; approximately 0.63% is in the top ten. Treatment described: oral pan-JAK inhibitor, 5-10 mg twice daily.

This chain joins TRBV30 and TRBJ2-7, with D possibly matching TRBD2 (6 bases). The specimen was CD4+ T cells sorted from blood, collected at week 4, from a patient treated with tofacitinib. This clonotype originated in a human donor with alopecia areata. The CDR3 reads CAWSGGGFHEQYF. As DNA, the CDR3 is TGTGCCTGGAGTGGAGGAGGGTTCCACGAGCAGTACTTC.